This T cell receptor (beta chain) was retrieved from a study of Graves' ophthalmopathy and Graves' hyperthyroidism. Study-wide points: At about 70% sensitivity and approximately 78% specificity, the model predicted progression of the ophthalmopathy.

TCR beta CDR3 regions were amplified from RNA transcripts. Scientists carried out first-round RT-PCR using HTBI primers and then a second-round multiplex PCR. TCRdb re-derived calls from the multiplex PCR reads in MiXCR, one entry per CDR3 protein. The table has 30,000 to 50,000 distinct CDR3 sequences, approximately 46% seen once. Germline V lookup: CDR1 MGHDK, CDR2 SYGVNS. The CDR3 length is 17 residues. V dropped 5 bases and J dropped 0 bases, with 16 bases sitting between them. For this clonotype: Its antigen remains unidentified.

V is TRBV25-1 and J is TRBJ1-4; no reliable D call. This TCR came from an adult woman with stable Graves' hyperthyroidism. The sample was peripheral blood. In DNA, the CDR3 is TGTGCCAGCAGTCGTTCCCGGGCCGTGGCAACTAATGAAAAACTGTTTTTT. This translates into CASSRSRAVATNEKLFF.